Shown below are 3 T cell receptor beta chains from a single sample sequenced in a study of T cell responses to AZD1222 COVID-19 vaccine. The repertoire was sequenced with immunoSEQ multiplex PCR; TCRdb's copy has only in-frame clones and lacks some. The sample includes about 130,000 clones, almost 85% seen only once; the top ten take under 8%. The sequencing used peripheral blood, collected 28 days after the second dose of the MenACWY control vaccine. The receptors were sampled from an adult who received the MenACWY meningococcal vaccine as a control.

The CDR3 region is CASSPGVNINEKLFF. Written as DNA, the CDR3 is TGTGCCAGCAGCCCTGGCGTAAATATTAATGAAAAACTGTTTTTT. This sequence joins TRBV5-4 and TRBJ1-4; D remains unclear. V lost 4 bases and J lost 4, with 14 bases in between. Germline loops: CDR1 SGHNT, CDR2 YYREEE (reference sequence). The CDR3 consists of 15 residues.

The CDR3 sequence is CASSIYTGGGEAFF. Written as DNA, the CDR3 is TGTGCCAGTAGTATATACACCGGGGGCGGTGAAGCTTTCTTT. The J gene is TRBJ1-1, the V gene TRBV19; D may be TRBD1 (6 bases). Germline CDR1 LNHDA, CDR2 SQIVND (reference sequence). V was pared by 2 bases and J by 7 bases, with 14 bases between. This CDR3 spans 14 amino acids.

V is TRBV6-4 and J is TRBJ2-7, with no clear D. Germline CDR1 is MRHNA and CDR2 is SNTAGT. CDR3 length equals 18 residues. Trimming took 2 bases from V and 7 from J, leaving 27 bases between them. CDR3 residues: CASSDTGKSESPSREQYV. In DNA, the CDR3 is TGTGCCAGCAGTGACACGGGCAAATCCGAGTCCCCTTCGAGGGAGCAGTACGTC.